Sequencing of this T cell receptor (beta chain) was carried out in a study of CD8 T cells in ankylosing spondylitis. CDR3 length equals 14 residues. V was clipped by 10 bases and J by 3 bases; unmatched bases: 9. The germline V gene encodes CDR1 MNHEY and CDR2 SVGEGT. This clonotype was found many times. MiXCR, applied by TCRdb to the 5' RACE reads, yields one record per CDR3 protein. The sample holds about 130,000 distinct CDR3 sequences, about 6.7% seen once. Specimen: blood, either unsorted or a sorted T cell fraction (not recorded which). This TCR derives from a female donor with ankylosing spondylitis or in good health (not recorded which). This chain uses TRBV6-2 or TRBV6-3 with TRBJ1-5; 7 positions match TRBD1. In DNA, the CDR3 is TGTGCCACAGGGGGTCCATACCCCAATCAGCCCCAGCATTTT. Translating gives CATGGPYPNQPQHF.